This record concerns one T cell receptor beta chain sequence. The same CDR3 also results from other DNA sequences found in this sample. Deletions cut 0 bases from V and 9 bases from J, with 6 bases between. Germline V lookup: CDR1 SEHNR, CDR2 FQNEAQ (reference sequence). The CDR3 loop spans 12 amino acids. The entry originates in a study of control samples from healthy donors and cancer patients. Sequencing used immunoSEQ multiplex PCR; TCRdb keeps in-frame clones, though not all of them. The sample holds just under 75,000 clones, about 90% seen once. This clonotype was obtained from a woman between 45 and 65 years old in good health. V usage is TRBV7-9 and J usage is TRBJ1-5; D call uncertain. Sequenced input: blood. DNA for the CDR3: TGTGCCAGCAGCTTAGCGGGTGGGCCCCAGCATTTT. It translates to CASSLAGGPQHF.